Listed here are 32 T cell receptor beta chains from one sample, sequenced in a study of PD-1 blockade in classical Hodgkin lymphoma. The assay was immunoSEQ multiplex PCR, and TCRdb's table has in-frame clones only and misses some. The sample contains 80,000 to 100,000 clones, just over 90% of which appear only once. Time point: cycle 4 day 1 (C4D1), after five to seven weeks of nivolumab. Every one of the patients relapsed after autologous stem cell transplantation (brentuximab vedotin exposure was variable). The specimen was peripheral blood mononuclear cells (PBMCs), collected before the fourth cycle of nivolumab. The origin of the receptors is a human donor with classical Hodgkin lymphoma.

V gene TRBV27 combines with J gene TRBJ2-7; D is unclear. V was trimmed by 3 bases and J by 5 bases, leaving 14 bases between them. CDR1 and CDR2 from the germline V gene are MNHEY and SMNVEV (reference sequence). This CDR3 spans 14 amino acids. CDR3 DNA: TGTGCCAGCAGTTTCGGCGCGCGCCTCAACGAGCAGTACTTC. Translating it yields CASSFGARLNEQYF.

The gene calls are TRBV27 and TRBJ1-2, with TRBD1 matching over 8 bases. Unmatched junction bases numbered 10, after V lost 5 bases and J lost 8 bases. This CDR3 spans 14 amino acids. Germline CDR1 is MNHEY and CDR2 is SMNVEV (reference sequence). CDR3 bases: TGTGCCAGCAGTCTCAACAGGGGGTTAGGCGGCTACACCTTC. This translates into CASSLNRGLGGYTF.

This chain uses TRBV5-1 with TRBJ2-7; D gene ambiguous. The CDR3 length is 14 residues. CDR1 and CDR2 from the germline V gene are SGHRS and YFSETQ. Trimming shortened V by 4 bases and J by 4 bases, and 15 bases separated the two germline ends. The CDR3 DNA sequence: TGCGCCAGCAGCGTAGGAAGCGTCTCTTACGAGCAGTACTTC. Its translation is CASSVGSVSYEQYF.

The rearrangement links TRBV28 to TRBJ2-5, with 13 bases fitting TRBD2. Germline CDR1 and CDR2: MDHEN and SYDVKM. The length of the CDR3 is 16 residues. Trimming took 5 bases from V and 4 from J; bases not matched to a gene: 7. DNA of the CDR3: TGTGCCAGCAGTCGCGGACTAGCGGGAGTCCGAGAGACCCAGTACTTC. Translated: CASSRGLAGVRETQYF. The full variable domain, in which reference TRBV28 and TRBJ2-5 provide the parts outside the CDR3, is DVKVTQSSRYLVKRTGEKVFLECVQDMDHENMFWYRQDPGLGLRLIYFSYDVKMKEKGDIPEGYSVSREKKERFSLILESASTNQTSMYLCASSRGLAGVRETQYFGPGTRLLVL.

This chain joins TRBV7-2 and TRBJ2-5; no definite D call. The J call may be wrong; the DNA end is better matched by TRBJ2-7. This CDR3 has 12 amino acids. From germline, CDR1 is SGHTA and CDR2 FQGNSA. The CDR3 loop is CASSFRIYEQYF. The CDR3 coding sequence is TGTGCCAGCAGTTTCCGCATTTACGAGCAGTACTTC.

This chain connects TRBV10-3 to TRBJ1-6; possible D gene TRBD1, 5 bases. The V gene's germline CDR1 is ENHRY and CDR2 SYGVKD. The CDR3 length is 10 residues. The V end lost 10 bases, the J end lost 13 bases, and 11 bases lay between the germline ends. The CDR3, as DNA: TGTGCCACGGGGGGATGGCCCCTCCACTTT. Translation gives CATGGWPLHF.

The CDR3 sequence is CASGTSGRVRSYNEQFF. DNA for the CDR3: TGTGCCAGCGGGACTAGCGGGAGGGTAAGGTCCTACAATGAGCAGTTCTTC. The gene calls are TRBV27 and TRBJ2-1; 16 bases line up with TRBD2. CDR3 length: 17 amino acids. After removal of 8 bases from V and 1 base from J, the junction contained 5 bases not matched to a gene. Germline CDR1 and CDR2: MNHEY and SMNVEV (reference sequence).

The chain joins TRBV4-2 to TRBJ1-2, with 9 bases fitting TRBD1. Per the germline V gene, CDR1 is LGHNA and CDR2 is YNFKEQ. V shed 0 bases and J 1 base; nucleotides not matched to a gene: 6. CDR3 length: 17 residues. The CDR3 DNA is TGTGCCAGCAGCCAAGACCTCGGACAGGGGAATAACTATGGCTACACCTTC. Translation: CASSQDLGQGNNYGYTF.

The chain links TRBV12-5 to TRBJ2-5; D not resolved. V was pared by 1 base and J by 5 bases, with 2 bases between. The germline V gene has CDR1 LGHNT and CDR2 FRNRAP. This CDR3 has 11 amino acids. The CDR3 DNA reads TGTGCTAGTGGTTTGGGGGAGACCCAGTACTTC. Translating it yields CASGLGETQYF.

This rearrangement joins TRBV29-1 to TRBJ1-2, with 8 nucleotides matching TRBD1. V lost 6 bases to trimming and J lost 7 bases; unmatched junction nucleotides: 4. CDR3 length: 11 residues. Looked up from germline, CDR1 is SQVTM and CDR2 is ANQGSEA. CDR3 sequence reads: CSVGQAFGYTF. The CDR3 DNA reads TGCAGCGTGGGACAGGCGTTTGGCTACACCTTC.

The chain uses TRBV4-1 and TRBJ2-3; D not certain. The V end lost 7 bases, the J end lost 1 base, and 21 bases lay between the germline ends. The CDR3 spans 17 residues. Germline CDR1 and CDR2: MGHRA and YSYEKL. DNA of the CDR3: TGCGCCAGCAACAATATACAGAAAGGCTGGGGCACAGATACGCAGTATTTT. Protein sequence: CASNNIQKGWGTDTQYF.

This chain joins TRBV5-4 and TRBJ2-7; D gene unclear. Germline assignment: CDR1 SGHNT and CDR2 YYREEE (reference sequence). The CDR3 spans 12 residues. V gave up 0 bases and J gave up 5 bases, with 6 bases separating them. The chain's CDR3 is CASSLVADEQYF. The CDR3 bases are TGTGCCAGCAGCTTGGTGGCTGACGAGCAGTACTTC.

The gene calls are TRBV28 and TRBJ2-3, with D uncertain. The V end lost 10 bases, the J end lost 2 bases, and 13 bases lay between the germline ends. The V gene's germline CDR1 is MDHEN and CDR2 SYDVKM. There are 13 residues in the CDR3. CDR3 sequence reads: CAIDHPYTDTQYF. The CDR3 coding sequence is TGTGCCATTGACCACCCCTACACAGATACGCAGTATTTT. Together with reference TRBV28 and TRBJ2-3, the CDR3 gives the full variable domain: DVKVTQSSRYLVKRTGEKVFLECVQDMDHENMFWYRQDPGLGLRLIYFSYDVKMKEKGDIPEGYSVSREKKERFSLILESASTNQTSMYLCAIDHPYTDTQYFGPGTRLTVL.

J is TRBJ1-3 and V is TRBV30, with D perhaps matching TRBD1 (6 bases). Per germline, CDR1 GTSNPN and CDR2 SVGIG (reference sequence). This CDR3 comprises 13 residues. V shed 4 bases and J shed 0 bases, with 7 bases lying between them. As DNA, the CDR3 is TGTGCCTGGATGACAGGCTCTGGAAACACCATATATTTT. Translating gives CAWMTGSGNTIYF. The whole variable domain, remainder taken from reference TRBV30 and TRBJ1-3, is SQTIHQWPATLVQPVGSPLSLECTVEGTSNPNLYWYRQAAGRGLQLLFYSVGIGQISSEVPQNLSASRPQDRQFILSSKKLLLSDSGFYLCAWMTGSGNTIYFGEGSWLTVV.

Concerning this clone: The same CDR3 is also encoded by other DNA sequences in this sample. V usage is TRBV30 and J usage is TRBJ1-1; no clear D gene. V was trimmed by 0 bases and J by 1 base, leaving 6 bases between them. From germline, CDR1 is GTSNPN and CDR2 SVGIG (reference sequence). The CDR3 contains 13 residues. The CDR3 sequence is CAWSVEQNTEAFF. For the CDR3, the DNA is TGTGCCTGGAGTGTAGAACAGAACACTGAAGCTTTCTTT.

This rearrangement joins TRBV27 to TRBJ1-2, with D maybe TRBD1 (6 bases). Deletions cut 2 bases from V and 2 bases from J, with 12 bases between. Germline V gene sequence: CDR1 MNHEY, CDR2 SMNVEV (reference sequence). CDR3 length: 15 amino acids. CDR3 nucleotides: TGTGCCAGCAGTTTACTTCGGGGGCCGAACTATGGCTACACCTTC. Encoded protein: CASSLLRGPNYGYTF.

The chain couples TRBV6-6 to TRBJ1-6; 7 positions agree with TRBD1. The V and J ends lost 7 bases and 12 bases, in that order; junction bases with no gene match: 6. This CDR3 contains 12 residues. Germline V CDR1 and CDR2: MNHNY, SVGAGI (reference sequence). CDR3 loop: CASKGQGGPLHF. CDR3 nucleotides: TGTGCCAGCAAGGGCCAGGGGGGACCCCTCCACTTT.

This rearrangement joins TRBV21-1 to TRBJ2-1; the D call of TRBD2 is as the table states it, not checked on the DNA. TRBV21-1 is annotated as a pseudogene. This CDR3 is 13 amino acids long. This CDR3 is CASYGWRYNEQFF. The CDR3 nucleotides are TGTGCCAGCTACGGTTGGCGGTACAATGAGCAGTTCTTC.

The genes are TRBV2 and TRBJ1-6; the match to TRBD1 covers 8 bases. The CDR3 runs to 17 residues. With V trimmed by 8 bases and J by 9 bases, 18 bases remained unmatched. Germline V gene lookup returns CDR1 SNHLY and CDR2 FYNNEI. CDR3 amino acids: CASLRDRIHPSGSPLHF. The CDR3 DNA reads TGTGCCAGCCTGAGGGACAGGATCCATCCCTCAGGTTCACCCCTCCACTTT. Together with reference TRBV2 and TRBJ1-6, the CDR3 gives the full variable domain: EPEVTQTPSHQVTQMGQEVILRCVPISNHLYFYWYRQILGQKVEFLVSFYNNEISEKSEIFDDQFSVERPDGSNFTLKIRSTKLEDSAMYFCASLRDRIHPSGSPLHFGNGTRLTVT.

The chain couples TRBV30 to TRBJ2-6; D is ambiguous. V gave up 0 bases and J gave up 4 bases, with 4 bases separating them. The CDR3 extends over 13 amino acids. CDR1 is GTSNPN and CDR2 is SVGIG in the germline V gene (reference sequence). The CDR3 protein is CAWSVGGANVLTF. DNA for the CDR3: TGTGCCTGGAGTGTAGGGGGGGCCAACGTCCTGACTTTC.

The chain joins TRBV6-5 to TRBJ1-3; a possible D gene is TRBD1 (5 bases). CDR1 and CDR2 (germline): MNHEY, SVGAGI. Trimming removed 8 bases at V and 5 bases at J, with 16 bases between. The CDR3 has 14 residues. The CDR3: CASARGEFRNTIYF. The DNA of the CDR3 is TGTGCCAGCGCCCGGGGCGAGTTTCGAAACACCATATATTTT.

The chain links TRBV5-1 to TRBJ1-1, with 7 bases fitting TRBD1. The V segment lost 4 bases and the J segment 1 base; nucleotides outside the gene matches: 10. Per the germline V gene, CDR1 is SGHRS and CDR2 is YFSETQ. This CDR3 spans 16 amino acids. DNA for the CDR3: TGCGCCAGCAGCCCAATCAGGGGGGGATCGAACACTGAAGCTTTCTTT. It yields the protein CASSPIRGGSNTEAFF.

V and J are TRBV10-3 and TRBJ1-4; TRBD1 might be the D (6 bases). The germline V gene encodes CDR1 ENHRY and CDR2 SYGVKD. V was pared by 0 bases and J by 3 bases, with 14 bases between. CDR3 length: 17 residues. The CDR3 loop reads CAISESPPRTANEKLFF. DNA of the CDR3: TGTGCCATCAGTGAGTCCCCCCCTAGGACAGCTAATGAAAAACTGTTTTTT.

V is TRBV11-1 and J is TRBJ1-2; TRBD1 aligns across 9 bases. The CDR3 is 15 residues long. The germline gives CDR1 SGHAT, CDR2 FQDESV (reference sequence). The J segment lost 4 bases and the V segment lost 4 bases, leaving 7 bases of the junction unmatched. In nucleotides, the CDR3 is TGTGCCAGCAGCTCGGGACAGGGCTCCCTCTATGGCTACACCTTC. It codes for CASSSGQGSLYGYTF.

The chain joins TRBV11-2 to TRBJ2-1; D might be TRBD2 (5 bases). Germline V gene data show CDR1 as SGHAT and CDR2 as FQNNGV. Between the trimmed V and J ends, which lost 5 bases and 6 bases, there was a span of 11 bases. This CDR3 spans 13 amino acids. The CDR3 sequence: CASSQGRGNEQFF. The DNA for the CDR3 is TGTGCCAGCAGCCAAGGACGGGGCAATGAGCAGTTCTTC.

V and J are TRBV21-1 and TRBJ1-5; the D call of TRBD1 is as the table states it, not checked on the DNA. TRBV21-1 is a documented pseudogene. The CDR3 sequence is 19 residues long. CDR3 in amino acids: CASSNPGGQSIYSNQPQHF. The CDR3 DNA reads as TGTGCCAGCAGCAATCCAGGGGGACAGTCAATTTATAGCAATCAGCCCCAGCATTTT.

This chain joins TRBV5-6 and TRBJ1-2; the D gene is possibly TRBD1 (5 bases). This CDR3 comprises 14 residues. Trimming left V 0 bases short and J 4 bases short, with 10 bases between. The germline V gene has CDR1 SGHDT and CDR2 YYEEEE. CDR3 amino acids: CASSLATDSYGYTF. In nucleotides, the CDR3 is TGTGCCAGCAGCTTGGCGACAGATTCCTATGGCTACACCTTC.

The chain carries TRBV5-1 and TRBJ2-7, with 14 nucleotides matching TRBD2. This CDR3 region has 20 residues. Germline V gives CDR1 SGHRS, CDR2 YFSETQ. V was clipped by 0 bases and J by 4 bases; unmatched bases: 15. CDR3 region: CASSLGPKDSGTSGSYEQYF. The CDR3 bases are TGCGCCAGCAGCTTGGGGCCAAAGGACTCTGGGACTAGCGGGAGTTACGAGCAGTACTTC.

The chain links TRBV12-1 to TRBJ2-7. TRBV12-1 is tagged as a pseudogene. CDR3 length equals 11 residues. CDR3 nucleotide sequence: TGTGCCAGCAGCAACGGAAAGGCATCGGACTTC. This gives the protein CASSNGKASDF.

This chain connects TRBV14 to TRBJ1-1; no definite D call. The CDR3 contains 13 residues. Looked up from germline, CDR1 is SGHDN and CDR2 is FVKESK. The V gene lost 4 bases and the J gene lost 12 bases, with 18 bases spanning the gap. The CDR3 nucleotides read TGTGCCAGCAGCCGGACGTTGGGGTTTCGATCTTTCTTT. Protein: CASSRTLGFRSFF.

This clone was seen a single time. J is TRBJ2-5 and V is TRBV21-1; TRBD1, the table's D call, was not compared with the DNA. TRBV21-1 is described as a pseudogene. The CDR3 covers 15 residues. The CDR3 DNA reads TGTGCCAGCAGCACTCGCACAGGGTTGGTGGAGACCCAGTACTTC. The encoded protein is CASSTRTGLVETQYF.

V gene TRBV5-1 combines with J gene TRBJ2-5, with TRBD1 matching 8 bases. The V and J ends lost 0 bases and 9 bases, in that order; junction bases with no gene match: 16. This CDR3 is 17 amino acids long. In germline, CDR1 is SGHRS, CDR2 YFSETQ. The CDR3 spells CASSLDDPGGAAEAQYF. The CDR3 bases are TGCGCCAGCAGCTTGGACGACCCAGGGGGCGCAGCTGAAGCCCAGTACTTC.